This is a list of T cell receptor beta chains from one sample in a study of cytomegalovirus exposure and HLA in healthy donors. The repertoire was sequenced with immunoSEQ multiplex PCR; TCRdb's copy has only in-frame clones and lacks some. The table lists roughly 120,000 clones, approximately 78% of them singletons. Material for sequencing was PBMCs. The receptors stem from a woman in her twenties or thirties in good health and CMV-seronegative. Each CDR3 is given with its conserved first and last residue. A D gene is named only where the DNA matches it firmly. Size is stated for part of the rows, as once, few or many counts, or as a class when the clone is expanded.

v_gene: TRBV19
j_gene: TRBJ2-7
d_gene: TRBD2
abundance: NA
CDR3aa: CASSIRTSVISYEQYF
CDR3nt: TGTGCCAGTAGTATTCGGACTAGCGTTATCTCCTACGAGCAGTACTTC

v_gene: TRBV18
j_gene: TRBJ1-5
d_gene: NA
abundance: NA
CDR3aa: CASSPQGPNSNQPQHF
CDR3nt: TGTGCCAGCTCACCACAGGGGCCTAATAGCAATCAGCCCCAGCATTTT

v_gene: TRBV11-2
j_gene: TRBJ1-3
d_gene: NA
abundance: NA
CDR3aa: CASSSWTVLTSGNTIYF
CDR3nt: TGTGCCAGCAGCTCCTGGACAGTCCTGACCTCTGGAAACACCATATATTTT

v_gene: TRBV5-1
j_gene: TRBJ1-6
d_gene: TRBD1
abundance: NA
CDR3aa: CASRSNAGTGNSPLHF
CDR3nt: TGCGCCAGCAGATCAAATGCCGGGACAGGTAATTCACCCCTCCACTTT

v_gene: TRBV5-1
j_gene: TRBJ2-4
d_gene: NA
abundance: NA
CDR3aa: CASSLTPGVRGNIQYF
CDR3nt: TGCGCCAGCAGCTTGACCCCAGGGGTCCGCGGGAACATTCAGTACTTC

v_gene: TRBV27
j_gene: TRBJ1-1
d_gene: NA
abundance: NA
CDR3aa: CASSPYLTESNTEAFF
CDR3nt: TGTGCCAGCAGCCCCTATCTGACAGAATCGAACACTGAAGCTTTCTTT

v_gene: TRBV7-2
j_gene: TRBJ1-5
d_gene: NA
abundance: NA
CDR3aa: CASSARDWAGQPQHF
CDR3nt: TGTGCCAGCAGCGCCCGGGACTGGGCCGGTCAGCCCCAGCATTTT

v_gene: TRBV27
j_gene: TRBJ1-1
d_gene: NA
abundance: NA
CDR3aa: CASRFGTPATEAFF
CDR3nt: TGTGCCAGTCGCTTCGGGACTCCCGCCACTGAAGCTTTCTTT

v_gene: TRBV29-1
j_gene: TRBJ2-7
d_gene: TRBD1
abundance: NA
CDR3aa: CSVGQGGNEQYF
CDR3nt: TGCAGCGTGGGACAGGGGGGGAACGAGCAGTACTTC

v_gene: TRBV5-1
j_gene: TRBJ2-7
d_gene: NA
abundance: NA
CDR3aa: CASSGPGYEQYF
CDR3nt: TGCGCCAGCAGCGGACCAGGGTACGAGCAGTACTTC

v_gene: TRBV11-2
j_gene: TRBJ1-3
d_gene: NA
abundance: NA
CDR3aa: CASSAPGSGNTIYF
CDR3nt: TGTGCCAGCAGCGCCCCAGGCTCTGGAAACACCATATATTTT

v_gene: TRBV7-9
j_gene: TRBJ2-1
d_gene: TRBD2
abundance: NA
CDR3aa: CASSLALAGAPVSYNEQFF
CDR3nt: TGTGCCAGCAGCTTAGCGCTAGCGGGAGCACCCGTCTCCTACAATGAGCAGTTCTTC

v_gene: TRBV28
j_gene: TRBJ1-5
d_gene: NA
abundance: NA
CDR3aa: CASSLATTFEYQPQHF
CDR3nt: TGTGCCAGCAGTTTGGCCACAACCTTCGAATATCAGCCCCAGCATTTT

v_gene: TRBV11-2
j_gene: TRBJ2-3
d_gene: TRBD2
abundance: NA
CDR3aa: CASSLGNSGGEDTQYF
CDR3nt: TGTGCCAGCAGCTTAGGAAATAGCGGGGGGGAAGATACGCAGTATTTT

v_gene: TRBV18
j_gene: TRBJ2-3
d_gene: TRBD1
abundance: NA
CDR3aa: CASSPLKRTGTGASTGTDTQYF
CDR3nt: TGTGCCAGCTCACCCCTGAAGCGGACCGGGACAGGGGCCTCTACTGGGACAGATACGCAGTATTTT

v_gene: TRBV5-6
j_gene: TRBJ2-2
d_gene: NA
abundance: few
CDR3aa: CASSRKSTSNTGELFF
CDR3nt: TGTGCCAGCAGCCGAAAGTCTACTAGTAACACCGGGGAGCTGTTTTTT

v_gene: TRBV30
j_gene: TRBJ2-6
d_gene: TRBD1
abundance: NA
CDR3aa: CAWAGTGKRGANVLTF
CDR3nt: TGTGCCTGGGCCGGGACAGGGAAAAGAGGGGCCAACGTCCTGACTTTC

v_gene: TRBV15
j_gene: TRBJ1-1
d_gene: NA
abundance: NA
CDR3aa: CATSRTGNTEAFF
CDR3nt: TGTGCCACCAGCAGAACAGGTAACACTGAAGCTTTCTTT

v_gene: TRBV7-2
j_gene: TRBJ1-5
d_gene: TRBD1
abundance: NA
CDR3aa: CASSLTGEGNQPQHF
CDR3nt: TGTGCCAGCAGCTTAACAGGGGAGGGCAATCAGCCCCAGCATTTT

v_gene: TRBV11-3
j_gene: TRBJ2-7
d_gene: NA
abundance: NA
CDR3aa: CASSRGRNSFYEQYF
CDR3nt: TGTGCCAGCAGCCGTGGGCGAAACAGTTTCTACGAGCAGTACTTC

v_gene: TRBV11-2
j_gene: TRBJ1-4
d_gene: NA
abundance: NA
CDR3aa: CASSLNSGGGEEKLFF
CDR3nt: TGTGCCAGCAGCTTAAATTCGGGAGGAGGGGAGGAAAAACTGTTTTTT

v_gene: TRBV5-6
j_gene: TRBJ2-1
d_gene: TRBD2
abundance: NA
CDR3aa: CASRWGLAGLEQFF
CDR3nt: TGTGCCAGCAGGTGGGGACTAGCCGGTTTGGAGCAGTTCTTC

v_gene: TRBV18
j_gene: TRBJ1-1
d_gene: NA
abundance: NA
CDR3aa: CASSPPPRGSTEAFF
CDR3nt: TGTGCCAGCTCACCACCGCCCAGGGGATCCACTGAAGCTTTCTTT

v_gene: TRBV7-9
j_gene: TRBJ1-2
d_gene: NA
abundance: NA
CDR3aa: CASSLEAVGYTF
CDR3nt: TGTGCCAGCAGTCTCGAGGCGGTAGGCTACACCTTC

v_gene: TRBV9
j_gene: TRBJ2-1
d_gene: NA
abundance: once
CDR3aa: CASSVAGNSYNEQFF
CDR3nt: TGTGCCAGCAGCGTAGCGGGGAACTCCTACAATGAGCAGTTCTTC

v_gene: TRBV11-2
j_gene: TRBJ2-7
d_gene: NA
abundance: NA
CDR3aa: CASSTYGQGNYEQYF
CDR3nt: TGTGCCAGCAGCACCTATGGGCAGGGAAACTACGAGCAGTACTTC

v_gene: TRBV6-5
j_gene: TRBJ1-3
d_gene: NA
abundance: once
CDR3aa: CASRWGHTIYF
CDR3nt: TGTGCCAGCCGGTGGGGCCACACCATATATTTT

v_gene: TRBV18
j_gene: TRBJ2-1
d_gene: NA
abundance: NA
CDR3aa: CASSFQGISSYNEQFF
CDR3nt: TGTGCCAGCTCATTCCAGGGAATTAGCTCCTACAATGAGCAGTTCTTC

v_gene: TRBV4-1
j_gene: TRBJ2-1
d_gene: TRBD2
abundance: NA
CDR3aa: CASSPTSGRVLNEQFF
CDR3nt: TGCGCCAGCAGCCCCACTAGCGGGAGGGTATTGAATGAGCAGTTCTTC

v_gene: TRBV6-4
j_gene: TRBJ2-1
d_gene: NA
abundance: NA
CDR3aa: CASSVQGLTLSYNEQFF
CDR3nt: TGTGCCAGCAGTGTTCAGGGGCTGACCCTCTCCTACAATGAGCAGTTCTTC

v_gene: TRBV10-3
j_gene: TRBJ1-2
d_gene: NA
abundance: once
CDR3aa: CAISESTAIYGYTF
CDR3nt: TGTGCCATCAGTGAGTCGACAGCAATCTATGGCTACACCTTC

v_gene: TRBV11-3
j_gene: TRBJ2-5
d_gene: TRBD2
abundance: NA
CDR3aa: CASSTSGRAYALETQYF
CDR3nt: TGTGCCAGCAGTACTAGCGGGAGGGCCTACGCGTTGGAGACCCAGTACTTC

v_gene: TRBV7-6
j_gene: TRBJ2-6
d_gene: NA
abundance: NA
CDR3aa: CASTGSGANVLTF
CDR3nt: TGTGCCAGCACGGGGTCTGGGGCCAACGTCCTGACTTTC

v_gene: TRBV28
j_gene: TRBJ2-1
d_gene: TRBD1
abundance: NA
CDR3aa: CASTRILGRGHNEQFF
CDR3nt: TGTGCCAGCACTCGGATCCTGGGCAGGGGGCATAATGAGCAGTTCTTC

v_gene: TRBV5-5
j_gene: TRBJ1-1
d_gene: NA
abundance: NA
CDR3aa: CASSLDGGMNTEAFF
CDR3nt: TGTGCCAGCAGCTTGGACGGAGGAATGAACACTGAAGCTTTCTTT

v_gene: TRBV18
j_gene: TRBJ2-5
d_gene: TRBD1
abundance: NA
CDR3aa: CASSPQVLGGRVIHLRDSQETQYF
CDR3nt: TGTGCCAGCTCACCACAGGTTCTAGGTGGGCGCGTCATTCATTTAAGGGACAGCCAAGAGACCCAGTACTTC

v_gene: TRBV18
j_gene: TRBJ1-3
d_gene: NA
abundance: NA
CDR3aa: CASSRMDFGSGNTIYF
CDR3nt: TGTGCCAGCTCACGAATGGACTTTGGCTCTGGAAACACCATATATTTT

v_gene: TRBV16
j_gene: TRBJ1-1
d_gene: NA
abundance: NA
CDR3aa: CASSQRSTEAFF
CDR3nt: TGTGCCAGCAGCCAGAGGAGTACTGAAGCTTTCTTT

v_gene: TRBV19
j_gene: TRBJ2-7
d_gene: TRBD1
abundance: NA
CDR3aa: CASSIGTRGTGAYEQYF
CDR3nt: TGTGCCAGTAGTATAGGCACTAGGGGGACAGGGGCCTACGAGCAGTACTTC

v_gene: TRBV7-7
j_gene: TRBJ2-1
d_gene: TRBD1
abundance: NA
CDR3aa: CASSPGQGPYNEQFF
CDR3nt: TGTGCTAGCAGCCCGGGACAGGGTCCTTACAATGAGCAGTTCTTC

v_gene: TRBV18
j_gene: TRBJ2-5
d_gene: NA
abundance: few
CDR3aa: CASSPVWQGWETQYF
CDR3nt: TGTGCCAGCTCACCGGTTTGGCAGGGTTGGGAGACCCAGTACTTC

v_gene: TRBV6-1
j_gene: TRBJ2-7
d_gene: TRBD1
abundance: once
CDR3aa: CASSDTNRGLRGEQYF
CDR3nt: TGTGCCAGCAGTGACACAAACAGGGGTTTAAGGGGCGAGCAGTACTTC

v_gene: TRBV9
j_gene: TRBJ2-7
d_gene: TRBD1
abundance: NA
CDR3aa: CASSATIGTGGYEQYF
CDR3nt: TGTGCCAGCAGCGCCACCATCGGGACAGGGGGCTACGAGCAGTACTTC

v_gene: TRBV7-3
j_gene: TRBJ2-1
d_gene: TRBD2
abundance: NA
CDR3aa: CASSSGTSGGNEQFF
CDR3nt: TGTGCCAGCAGCTCAGGGACTAGTGGCGGCAATGAGCAGTTCTTC

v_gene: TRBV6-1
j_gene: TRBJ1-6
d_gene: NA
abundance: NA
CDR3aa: CASSEARTASSYNSPLHF
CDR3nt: TGTGCCAGCAGTGAAGCTCGGACAGCAAGCTCCTATAATTCACCCCTCCACTTT

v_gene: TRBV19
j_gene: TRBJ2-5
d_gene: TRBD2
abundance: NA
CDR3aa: CASSPLAGGQETQYF
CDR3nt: TGTGCCAGTAGTCCCCTAGCGGGAGGCCAAGAGACCCAGTACTTC

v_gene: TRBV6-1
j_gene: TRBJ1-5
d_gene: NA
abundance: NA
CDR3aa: CATTQDSNQPQHF
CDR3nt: TGTGCCACCACGCAGGATAGCAATCAGCCCCAGCATTTT

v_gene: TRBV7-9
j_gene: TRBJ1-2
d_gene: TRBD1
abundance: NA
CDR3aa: CASNQQGSSDYGYTF
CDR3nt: TGTGCCAGCAACCAACAGGGGAGCTCGGACTATGGCTACACCTTC